The 10 T cell receptor beta chains below come from one sample, sequenced in a study of blood T cell repertoires in COVID-19. The method was immunoSEQ multiplex PCR; TCRdb's version includes in-frame clones alone and lacks a portion of them. The data contain fewer than 120,000 clones, around 79% of them singletons. Sequencing input: peripheral blood. The receptors were sampled from a woman of 80 years or more with active or convalescent COVID-19.

The chain recombines TRBV6-1 with TRBJ2-1; 8 nucleotides line up with TRBD2. This CDR3 is 15 amino acids long. From germline, CDR1 is MNHNS and CDR2 SASEGT. J was trimmed by 4 bases and V by 0 bases; bases with no gene match: 2. CDR3 in amino acids: CASSEASGAYNEQFF. CDR3 coding DNA: TGTGCCAGCAGTGAAGCTAGCGGGGCATACAATGAGCAGTTCTTC.

This clone has just a few counts. The same CDR3 arises from other DNA sequences in this sample as well. The chain links TRBV28 to TRBJ2-3; maybe TRBD2 (6 bases). CDR1 and CDR2 from the germline V gene are MDHEN and SYDVKM. V lost 5 bases to trimming and J lost 0 bases, with 9 bases between them. The CDR3 sequence is 14 residues long. The CDR3 sequence is CASSPGTSTDTQYF. DNA for the CDR3: TGTGCCAGCAGTCCAGGGACTAGCACAGATACGCAGTATTTT.

The J gene is TRBJ1-6, the V gene TRBV5-1; the D is unclear. Per the germline V gene, CDR1 is SGHRS and CDR2 is YFSETQ. The CDR3 contains 13 residues. Trimming removed 4 bases at V and 8 bases at J, with 10 bases between. For the CDR3, the DNA is TGCGCCAGCAGCGTGGGTTTAGATTCACCCCTCCACTTT. Translated: CASSVGLDSPLHF.

J is TRBJ2-2 and V is TRBV5-4; 8 bases match TRBD2. With V trimmed by 0 bases and J by 8 bases, 6 bases remained unmatched. The germline V gene has CDR1 SGHNT and CDR2 YYREEE (reference sequence). This CDR3 is built from 15 residues. CDR3 nucleotides: TGTGCCAGCAGCTTGGCCGGGAGGGCAACAGGGGAGCTGTTTTTT. This codes for CASSLAGRATGELFF.

The V and J genes are TRBV7-9 and TRBJ2-7, with TRBD2 matching over 9 bases. The CDR3 spans 17 residues. The ends lost 1 base at V and 2 bases at J; junction bases unmatched: 9. Germline-derived CDR1 and CDR2 are SEHNR and FQNEAQ (reference sequence). For the CDR3, the DNA is TGTGCCAGCAGCTTAGAGGATAGCGGGAGTGACACCTACGAGCAGTACTTC. Protein product: CASSLEDSGSDTYEQYF.

The chain couples TRBV5-1 to TRBJ2-3; 7 bases are shared with TRBD2. The V gene end was trimmed by 6 bases and the J gene end by 0 bases; junction bases not matched to a gene: 7. CDR1 and CDR2 from the germline V gene are SGHRS and YFSETQ. The CDR3 length is 15 residues. CDR3 DNA sequence: TGCGCCAGCACCCCCGGGAGGCCTAGCACAGATACGCAGTATTTT. This codes for CASTPGRPSTDTQYF.

The rearrangement joins TRBV6-2 or TRBV6-3 to TRBJ2-7; 9 bases align to TRBD2. The CDR3 length is 14 residues. The germline V gene encodes CDR1 MNHEY and CDR2 SVGEGT. With V trimmed by 3 bases and J by 7 bases, 7 bases remained unmatched. CDR3 loop: CASSYGGLAREQYF. The CDR3 nucleotides are TGTGCCAGCAGTTATGGTGGACTAGCGAGGGAGCAGTACTTC.

The table lists this clone with a count of one. This sequence joins TRBV19 and TRBJ1-3, with D possibly matching TRBD1 (5 bases). The CDR3 spans 15 residues. The germline gives CDR1 LNHDA, CDR2 SQIVND (reference sequence). The V end lost 3 bases, the J end lost 4 bases, and 13 bases lay between the germline ends. As DNA, the CDR3 is TGTGCCAGTAGTATTGTAGCAGGGTCCGGAAACACCATATATTTT. Amino acid sequence: CASSIVAGSGNTIYF.

This clone appeared a few times. J is TRBJ2-1 and V is TRBV10-3; 11 bases are a match to TRBD2. Germline-derived CDR1 and CDR2 are ENHRY and SYGVKD. V shed 0 bases, J shed 12 bases, and the junction held 13 bases outside the gene matches. This CDR3 has 17 residues. The CDR3 region has the DNA TGTGCCATCAGTGAGTCTTCGCTAGCGGGAGGTCCAGAAGGGCAGTTCTTC. Translation: CAISESSLAGGPEGQFF.

The V gene is TRBV4-2, the J gene TRBJ2-7, with 10 bases matching TRBD2. CDR1 and CDR2 (germline): LGHNA, YNFKEQ. After removal of 1 base from V and 2 bases from J, the junction contained 11 bases not matched to a gene. This CDR3 spans 18 amino acids. CDR3 sequence reads: CASSQVQAGGPNPYEQYF. In DNA form, the CDR3 reads TGTGCCAGCAGCCAAGTTCAAGCGGGAGGGCCAAACCCCTACGAGCAGTACTTC.